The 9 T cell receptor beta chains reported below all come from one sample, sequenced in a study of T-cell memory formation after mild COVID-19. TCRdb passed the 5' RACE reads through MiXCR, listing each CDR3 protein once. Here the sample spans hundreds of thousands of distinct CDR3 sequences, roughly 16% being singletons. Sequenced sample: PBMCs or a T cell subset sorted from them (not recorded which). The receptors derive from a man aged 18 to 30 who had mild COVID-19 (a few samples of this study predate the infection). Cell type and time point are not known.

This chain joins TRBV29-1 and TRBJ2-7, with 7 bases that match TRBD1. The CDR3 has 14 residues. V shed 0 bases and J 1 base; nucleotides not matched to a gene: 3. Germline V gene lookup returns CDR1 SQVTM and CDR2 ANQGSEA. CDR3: CSVEEQGTSYEQYF. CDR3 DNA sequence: TGCAGCGTTGAAGAACAGGGGACGTCCTACGAGCAGTACTTC.

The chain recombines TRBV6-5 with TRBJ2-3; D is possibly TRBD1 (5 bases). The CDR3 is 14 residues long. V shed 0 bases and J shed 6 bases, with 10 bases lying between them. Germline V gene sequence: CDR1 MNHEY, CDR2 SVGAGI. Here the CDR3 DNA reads TGTGCCAGCAGTTACTCCTTAGGACACGATACGCAGTATTTT. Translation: CASSYSLGHDTQYF.

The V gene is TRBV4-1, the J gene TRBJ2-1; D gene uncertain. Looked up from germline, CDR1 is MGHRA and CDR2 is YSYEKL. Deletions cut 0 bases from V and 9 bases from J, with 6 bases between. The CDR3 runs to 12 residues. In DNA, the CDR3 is TGCGCCAGCAGCCAAGACAGACTTGAGCAGTTCTTC. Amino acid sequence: CASSQDRLEQFF.

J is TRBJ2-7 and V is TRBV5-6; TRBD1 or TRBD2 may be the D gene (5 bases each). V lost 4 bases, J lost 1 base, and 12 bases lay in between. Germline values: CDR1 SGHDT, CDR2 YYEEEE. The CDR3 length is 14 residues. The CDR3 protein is CASSPGTPSYEQYF. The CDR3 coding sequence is TGTGCCAGCAGCCCAGGGACGCCGTCCTACGAGCAGTACTTC.

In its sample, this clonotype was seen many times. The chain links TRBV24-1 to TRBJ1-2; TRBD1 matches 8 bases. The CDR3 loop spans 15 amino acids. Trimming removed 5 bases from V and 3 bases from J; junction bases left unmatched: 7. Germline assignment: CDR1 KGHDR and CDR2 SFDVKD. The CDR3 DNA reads TGTGCCACCAGTGCCTGGACAGGGTCCGACTATGGCTACACCTTC. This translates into CATSAWTGSDYGYTF.

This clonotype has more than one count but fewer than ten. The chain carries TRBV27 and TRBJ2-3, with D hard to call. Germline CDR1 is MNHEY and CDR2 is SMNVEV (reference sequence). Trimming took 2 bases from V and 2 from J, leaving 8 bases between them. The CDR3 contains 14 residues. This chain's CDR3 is CASSLKRFTDTQYF. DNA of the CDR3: TGTGCCAGCAGTTTAAAGAGATTCACAGATACGCAGTATTTT.

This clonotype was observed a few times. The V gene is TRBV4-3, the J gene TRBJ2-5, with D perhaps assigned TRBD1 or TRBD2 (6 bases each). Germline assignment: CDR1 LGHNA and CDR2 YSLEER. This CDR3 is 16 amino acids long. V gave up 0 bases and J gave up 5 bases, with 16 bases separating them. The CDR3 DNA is TGCGCCAGCAGCCAAGAAATAGGGGGGCCGGGGGAGACCCAGTACTTC. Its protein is CASSQEIGGPGETQYF.

This chain's CDR3 is CASSLAQGRVGQPQHF. CDR3 DNA sequence: TGTGCCAGCAGCTTAGCCCAGGGGCGCGTCGGTCAGCCCCAGCATTTT. This sequence joins TRBV7-2 and TRBJ1-5; tentative D call: TRBD1 (6 bases). Trimming pared 0 bases from V and 6 bases from J, leaving 15 bases between. The CDR3 is 16 amino acids. The germline V gene has CDR1 SGHTA and CDR2 FQGNSA.

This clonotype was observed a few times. The CDR3 coding sequence is TGTGCTTCAGGGACCTCCTACGAGCAGTACGTC. Amino acids: CASGTSYEQYV. The rearrangement joins TRBV18 to TRBJ2-7; D assignment may be TRBD1 or TRBD2 (5 bases each). This CDR3 is built from 11 residues. Germline V lookup: CDR1 KGHSH, CDR2 LQKENI.